These 8 T cell receptor beta chains came from one sample sequenced in a study of vaccination effects on CD4 cells after COVID-19. No cognate antigen is known for these TCRs. Clones were read by immunoSEQ multiplex PCR, and TCRdb kept only the in-frame ones, dropping some. The profile shows tens of thousands of clones, roughly 69% of them singletons. Peptide-pool stimulation followed by sequencing identified expanded antigen-specific CD4+ clonotypes in the ViraFEST assay. An approximately 10-day culture period preceded the isolation of CD4+ T cells. Sometime from March through December 2020, the person acquired a SARS-CoV-2 infection that PCR confirmed. Source: CD4+ T cells from PBMCs cultured with HCoV-NL63 spike peptides, taken before COVID-19 vaccination. These receptors came from a human donor who had a prior SARS-CoV-2 infection.

Worth noting for this clone: Mismatch with germline at one junction end may stem from a read error. CDR3 nucleotides: TGTGCCAGCAGCGTAGACTGGGATTCGGTCAATGAGCAGTTCTTC. Translating gives CASSVDWDSVNEQFF. This sequence joins TRBV11-3 and TRBJ2-1; unclear D gene. This CDR3 contains 15 residues. The germline gives CDR1 SGHNT, CDR2 YENEEA.

The chain employs TRBV7-9 and TRBJ2-1; possible D gene TRBD1, 6 bases. Germline lookup yields CDR1 SEHNR and CDR2 FQNEAQ (reference sequence). Trimming took off 5 bases at V and 6 bases at J, with 14 bases between the two ends. This CDR3 comprises 14 residues. CDR3 bases: TGTGCCAGCAGCCTGTCCGGGACAACCAATGAGCAGTTCTTC. This codes for CASSLSGTTNEQFF.

The chain joins TRBV5-1 to TRBJ2-2, with TRBD1 matching over 10 bases. Germline V gene data show CDR1 as SGHRS and CDR2 as YFSETQ. V lost 5 bases and J lost 8; bases outside the gene matches: 6. The CDR3 sequence is 14 residues long. The CDR3 here is CASRPDRGQGELFF. The CDR3 DNA reads TGCGCCAGCAGACCCGACAGGGGGCAGGGGGAGCTGTTTTTT.

The V gene is TRBV24-1, the J gene TRBJ1-1; D unclear. Germline values: CDR1 KGHDR, CDR2 SFDVKD. This CDR3 spans 15 amino acids. V gave up 4 bases and J gave up 0 bases, with 11 bases separating them. CDR3 loop: CATSEKDGLNTEAFF. The CDR3 nucleotides read TGTGCCACCAGTGAGAAGGACGGCTTGAACACTGAAGCTTTCTTT.

This clone was seen only once. The chain employs TRBV7-9 and TRBJ2-2; D not certain. The CDR3 is made up of 18 amino acids. V was shortened by 1 base and J by 7 bases, with 22 bases between the two germline ends. Germline V gene sequence: CDR1 SEHNR, CDR2 FQNEAQ (reference sequence). The CDR3 nucleotides are TGTGCCAGCAGCTTAGTGGTTCAGGCCTTCAGCGACATCGGGGAGCTGTTTTTT. It yields the protein CASSLVVQAFSDIGELFF.

V usage is TRBV5-4 and J usage is TRBJ1-2, with D hard to call. CDR1 SGHNT and CDR2 YYREEE come from the germline V gene (reference sequence). Trimming cost V 0 bases and J 0 bases, with 9 bases left between them. The CDR3 sequence is 15 residues long. DNA of the CDR3: TGTGCCAGCAGCTTGGGGGTGAGGGCTAACTATGGCTACACCTTC. This codes for CASSLGVRANYGYTF.

The chain joins TRBV7-3 to TRBJ1-6, with TRBD1 as a possible D gene (5 bases). The V gene lost 4 bases and the J gene lost 7 bases, with 8 bases spanning the gap. CDR1 is SGHTA and CDR2 is FQGTGA in the germline V gene. The CDR3 spans 13 residues. The CDR3 DNA reads as TGTGCCAGCAGCTGGACACTAAATTCACCCCTCCACTTT. Its translation is CASSWTLNSPLHF.

This chain connects TRBV7-3 to TRBJ2-1; D not certain. V was trimmed by 2 bases and J by 6 bases, leaving 8 bases between them. The CDR3 covers 13 residues. Looked up from germline, CDR1 is SGHTA and CDR2 is FQGTGA. In DNA, the CDR3 is TGTGCCAGCAGCTTAGGCTCCCTCAATGAGCAGTTCTTC. Protein: CASSLGSLNEQFF.